This paragraph reports one TCR beta chain. Its antigen is as yet unknown. These data belong to a study of T cells in localized non-small cell lung cancer. General study points: Maximal T cell clonality occurred in uninvolved adjacent lung, with tumor ranking below it. Appearances in adjacent lung were noted for a median about 60 of the top 100 tumor clones. There was an association of higher blood T cell density with longer overall survival.

Between the trimmed V and J ends, which lost 1 base and 5 bases, there was a span of 13 bases. In germline, CDR1 is SEHNR, CDR2 FQNEAQ (reference sequence). The CDR3 runs 15 residues. Measured with immunoSEQ multiplex PCR; TCRdb has only the in-frame clones, and not every one. The top ten clones hold roughly 7.9% of a sample with 34,000 or so clones, roughly 93% of them seen once. This material consisted of peripheral blood, taken before any cancer treatment. The source of this sequence is a female donor aged 60 or older with stage I lung adenocarcinoma. This chain joins TRBV7-9 and TRBJ2-3; D possibly uses TRBD1 or TRBD2 (5 bases each). CDR3 sequence (DNA): TGTGCCAGCAGCTTAGAAGGGGAGTATGGAGATACGCAGTATTTT. It translates to CASSLEGEYGDTQYF. Together with reference TRBV7-9 and TRBJ2-3, the CDR3 gives the full variable domain: DTGVSQNPRHKITKRGQNVTFRCDPISEHNRLYWYRQTLGQGPEFLTYFQNEAQLEKSRLLSDRFSAERPKGSFSTLEIQRTEQGDSAMYLCASSLEGEYGDTQYFGPGTRLTVL.